Each of the 16 T cell receptor beta chains below was sequenced from the same sample in a study of human T cells and chemical hapten exposure. TCRdb used MiXCR to reprocess the RACE reads, holding one entry per CDR3 protein. The data hold approximately 84,000 distinct CDR3 sequences, with around 10% observed a single time. Time point indicated: patch test 2, 6 weeks after DPC sensitization. Treatment meaning: therapeutic diphenylcyclopropenone sensitization with weekly scalp DPC. This specimen was whole blood, taken in connection with sensitization to the hapten diphenylcyclopropenone (DPC). All receptors derive from a man aged 18 to 29 with alopecia areata. Some clones in this sample may be carry-over from other donors' samples.

This chain links TRBV4-1 with TRBJ1-5; D ambiguous. CDR1 is MGHRA and CDR2 is YSYEKL in the germline V gene. The CDR3 contains 15 residues. V lost 4 bases and J lost 7, with 17 bases in between. DNA of the CDR3: TGCGCCAGCAGCCGATTGGGGTTTCTGGACCAGCCCCAGCATTTT. This translates into CASSRLGFLDQPQHF.

The chain has TRBV7-2 and TRBJ2-3, with 11 positions matching TRBD1. Trimming took 10 bases from V and 5 from J; bases not matched to a gene: 5. There are 13 residues in the CDR3. Germline CDR1 and CDR2: SGHTA and FQGNSA. The DNA of the CDR3 is TGTGCCACCAGGGACAGGGGGGTAGATACGCAGTATTTT. It translates to CATRDRGVDTQYF.

This clonotype was seen only a few times. The rearrangement uses TRBV5-1 and TRBJ1-6; unclear D gene. Trimming cost V 0 bases and J 10 bases, with 14 bases left between them. This CDR3 contains 15 residues. Germline-derived CDR1 and CDR2 are SGHRS and YFSETQ. The CDR3 spells CASSLAETAYSPLHF. The DNA for the CDR3 is TGCGCCAGCAGCTTGGCCGAAACAGCTTACTCACCCCTCCACTTT. The whole variable domain, remainder taken from reference TRBV5-1 and TRBJ1-6, is KAGVTQTPRYLIKTRGQQVTLSCSPISGHRSVSWYQQTPGQGLQFLFEYFSETQRNKGNFPGRFSGRQFSNSRSEMNVSTLELGDSALYLCASSLAETAYSPLHFGNGTRLTVT.

Only a few counts were recorded for this clonotype. CDR3 in amino acids: CASRKGQGAGNEQFF. The CDR3 nucleotides are TGTGCCAGTAGGAAGGGACAGGGGGCAGGGAATGAGCAGTTCTTC. This chain uses TRBV19 with TRBJ2-1; 12 bases match TRBD1. In germline, CDR1 is LNHDA, CDR2 SQIVND (reference sequence). The CDR3 is 15 residues long. J gave up 7 bases and V 6 bases, and 7 bases lay outside the gene matches.

This clonotype was seen more than once but under ten times. The chain has TRBV7-2 and TRBJ2-1; D gene ambiguous. V was trimmed by 1 base and J by 0 bases, leaving 13 bases between them. Germline V gives CDR1 SGHTA, CDR2 FQGNSA. The CDR3 runs 17 residues. The CDR3 DNA follows: TGTGCCAGCAGCTTAGTCTCGCTGACGAGCTCCTACAATGAGCAGTTCTTC. Its protein product is CASSLVSLTSSYNEQFF.

The chain employs TRBV7-6 and TRBJ2-3; TRBD1 aligns across 7 bases. V lost 4 bases, J lost 4 bases, and 5 bases stayed unmatched. Germline CDR1 reads SGHVS; CDR2 reads FNYEAQ. The CDR3 runs 14 residues. The CDR3 coding sequence is TGTGCCAGCAGCTCCCTCGGGACAGCAGATACGCAGTATTTT. Translating it yields CASSSLGTADTQYF.

This clonotype appeared a few times. The CDR3 protein is CSVGEREWNTEAFF. The CDR3 nucleotides read TGCAGCGTTGGTGAAAGGGAGTGGAACACTGAAGCTTTCTTT. This chain joins TRBV29-1 and TRBJ1-1; D uncertain. This CDR3 comprises 14 residues. The germline CDR1 and CDR2 sequences are SQVTM and ANQGSEA. V lost 4 bases, J lost 1 base, and 13 bases lay in between.

In this sample, this clonotype turned up many times. The chain couples TRBV11-2 to TRBJ2-5; D not resolved. This CDR3 comprises 13 residues. The V end was cut by 0 bases, the J end by 1 base, with 3 bases between. CDR1 is SGHAT and CDR2 is FQNNGV in the germline V gene. CDR3 sequence reads: CASSLDLQETQYF. CDR3 in DNA: TGTGCCAGCAGCTTAGATCTCCAAGAGACCCAGTACTTC. The full variable domain, completed using reference TRBV11-2 and TRBJ2-5, is EAGVAQSPRYKIIEKRQSVAFWCNPISGHATLYWYQQILGQGPKLLIQFQNNGVVDDSQLPKDRFSAERLKGVDSTLKIQPAKLEDSAVYLCASSLDLQETQYFGPGTRLLVL.

This clonotype was counted ten times or more. The chain links TRBV7-7 to TRBJ2-5; 10 bases match TRBD2. This CDR3 has 14 residues. Trimming at V came to 6 bases and at J to 5 bases, leaving 6 bases not matched to a gene. CDR1 is SSHAT and CDR2 is FNYEAQ in the germline V gene (reference sequence). CDR3 sequence: CASSLSGGSETQYF. Here the CDR3 DNA reads TGTGCCAGCAGTCTTAGCGGGGGGTCCGAGACCCAGTACTTC.

This clonotype was observed a few times. The rearrangement links TRBV2 to TRBJ1-1, with D unresolved. CDR3 length: 14 amino acids. The germline V gene encodes CDR1 SNHLY and CDR2 FYNNEI. The V end was cut by 5 bases, the J end by 1 base, with 11 bases between. DNA for the CDR3: TGTGCCAGCAGTCAGATAGGCCGGAACACTGAAGCTTTCTTT. It encodes CASSQIGRNTEAFF.

This clonotype was recorded at least ten times. The J gene is TRBJ1-2, the V gene TRBV7-8, with D uncertain. This CDR3 is built from 15 residues. The germline V gene has CDR1 SGHVS and CDR2 FQNEAQ. The V end lost 4 bases, the J end lost 5 bases, and 17 bases lay between the germline ends. CDR3 region: CASSSTGQALYGYTF. The CDR3 DNA sequence: TGTGCCAGCAGCTCCACGGGCCAAGCACTGTATGGCTACACCTTC.

This clonotype was seen more than once but under ten times. The V gene is TRBV5-6, the J gene TRBJ1-1, with TRBD1 identical over 10 bases. Germline V CDR1 and CDR2: SGHDT, YYEEEE. V was pared by 3 bases and J by 1 base, with 3 bases of the junction left unmatched. The CDR3 length is 15 residues. DNA for the CDR3: TGTGCCAGCAGCTGGGGGACAGGGGAGAACACTGAAGCTTTCTTT. Translated, it gives CASSWGTGENTEAFF.

This clonotype came up many times. One junction end disagrees with the germline gene, perhaps due to a read error. The chain recombines TRBV7-3 with TRBJ2-1; tentative D call: TRBD1 (6 bases). Germline CDR1 is SGHTA and CDR2 is FQGTGA. The CDR3 is 16 residues long. The CDR3 loop reads CASSLRDNPSYNEQFF. Written as DNA, the CDR3 is TGTGCCAGCAGTTTAAGGGACAACCCATCCTACAATGAGCAGTTCTTC.

The chain is built from TRBV7-3 and TRBJ2-3, with D perhaps TRBD1 (5 bases). V was pared by 4 bases and J by 3 bases, with 11 bases between. The CDR3 runs 14 residues. Germline values: CDR1 SGHTA, CDR2 FQGTGA. The CDR3 reads CASSSQAATDTQYF. DNA of the CDR3: TGTGCCAGCAGCTCACAGGCCGCTACAGATACGCAGTATTTT.

The table lists this clonotype with a few counts. V and J are TRBV9 and TRBJ1-4; 8 bases align to TRBD1. With V trimmed by 3 bases and J by 8 bases, 12 bases remained unmatched. Germline V CDR1 and CDR2: SGDLS, YYNGEE. CDR3 length: 16 residues. Here the CDR3 reads CASSAMDRVTGEKLFF. The CDR3 DNA reads as TGTGCCAGCAGCGCCATGGACAGGGTAACTGGGGAAAAACTGTTTTTT.

The genes are TRBV7-3 and TRBJ1-6; no definite D call. With 2 bases removed from V and 7 bases from J, the gap between germline ends came to 12 bases. Germline-derived CDR1 and CDR2 are SGHTA and FQGTGA. The CDR3 runs 15 residues. This CDR3 reads CASSLDIGLNSPLHF. DNA for the CDR3: TGTGCCAGCAGCTTAGATATCGGCCTAAATTCACCCCTCCACTTT.